These T cell receptor beta chains were read from a single sample in a study of cytomegalovirus exposure and HLA in healthy donors. The table came from immunoSEQ multiplex PCR; TCRdb's copy has only in-frame clones and leaves some out. The repertoire holds hundreds of thousands of clones, with around 86% as singletons. Sequencing input: PBMCs. Receptors originate from a woman aged 18 to 35 in good health and CMV-seronegative. Both conserved end residues are part of each CDR3. The order of the fields is clone size, V gene, J gene, D gene, CDR3 DNA, CDR3 protein. D genes are given only for firm matches. Size is stated for part of the rows, as once, few or many counts, or as a class when the clone is expanded.

few,TRBV2,TRBJ1-5,NA,TGTGCCAGCAACAGCGGAGCCAGCAATCAGCCCCAGCATTTT,CASNSGASNQPQHF
NA,TRBV19,TRBJ2-7,NA,TGTGCCAGTAGTTGGACCCCGGGGTCCTCCTACGAGCAGTACTTC,CASSWTPGSSYEQYF
NA,TRBV6-5,TRBJ1-2,NA,TGTGCCAGCAACCCCCGCGGGGATATAACCGGCTACACCTTC,CASNPRGDITGYTF
NA,TRBV13,TRBJ2-5,TRBD2,TGTGCCAGCAGCAACGGACTAGCTGTTGAGACCCAGTACTTC,CASSNGLAVETQYF
NA,TRBV5-5,TRBJ1-1,TRBD1,TGTGCCAGCAGCTTGGGCCCCAACAGGGGAGGAGGAACTGAAGCTTTCTTT,CASSLGPNRGGGTEAFF
few,TRBV11-2,TRBJ1-5,NA,TGTGCCAGCAGCTTTGGGCCTGGTCAGCCCCAGCATTTT,CASSFGPGQPQHF
NA,TRBV30,TRBJ2-2,NA,TGTGCCTGGAGTGCCCTCCCCGGGGCCGGGGAGCTGTTTTTT,CAWSALPGAGELFF
NA,TRBV30,TRBJ1-1,NA,TGTGCCTGGAGAGTGGGGGGGGGTGACGACACTGAAGCTTTCTTT,CAWRVGGGDDTEAFF
NA,TRBV28,TRBJ1-1,NA,TGTGCCAGCAGTTTGCCTGGGCGGGACACTGAAGCTTTCTTT,CASSLPGRDTEAFF
NA,TRBV27,TRBJ2-1,TRBD2,TGTGCCAGCAGTTCCCTAAGCGGGGCTACCTACAATGAGCAGTTCTTC,CASSSLSGATYNEQFF
NA,TRBV11-2,TRBJ2-1,TRBD1,TGTGCCAGCAGCCTGCACCTGGACAGGGCCTACAATGAGCAGTTCTTC,CASSLHLDRAYNEQFF
once,TRBV7-9,TRBJ1-2,TRBD1,TGTGCCAGCAGCTTAGATCGGGACAGGGGCGTTTATGGCTACACCTTC,CASSLDRDRGVYGYTF
NA,TRBV5-6,TRBJ1-2,TRBD1,TGTGCCAGCAGCCGGGACAGGGGTTATGGCTACACCTTC,CASSRDRGYGYTF
NA,TRBV7-2,TRBJ2-1,TRBD2,TGTGCCAGCAGCTTAGGGCTAGCGGGAGGCTACAATGAGCAGTTCTTC,CASSLGLAGGYNEQFF
NA,TRBV9,TRBJ2-3,TRBD2,TGTGCCAGCAGCGTAGCAAGCGGGGGTTTCACAGATACGCAGTATTTT,CASSVASGGFTDTQYF
NA,TRBV6-1,TRBJ2-1,TRBD2,TGTGCCAGCAGTTCGACTAGCGGGGACTACAATGAGCAGTTCTTC,CASSSTSGDYNEQFF
once,TRBV9,TRBJ1-2,NA,TGTGCCAGCAGCCCCGGGGGTCCGGATAGATATGGCTACACCTTC,CASSPGGPDRYGYTF
NA,TRBV27,TRBJ1-2,NA,TGTGCCAGCAGTTTAAGCAGGGCCGAGGTGGGCTACACCTTC,CASSLSRAEVGYTF
NA,TRBV5-4,TRBJ2-7,NA,TGTGCCAGCAGCCCCGCGGGGTCCCTTTCCTACGAGCAGTACTTC,CASSPAGSLSYEQYF
NA,TRBV2,TRBJ2-1,NA,TGTGCCAGCAGTGAGGAAACTAGCAGTTATGATGAGCAGTTCTTC,CASSEETSSYDEQFF
once,TRBV6-5,TRBJ2-5,TRBD1,TGTGCCAGCAGTTACAAGGGACAGCAATTCCAAGAGACCCAGTACTTC,CASSYKGQQFQETQYF
once,TRBV20-1,TRBJ1-5,NA,TGCAGTGCTAGGGGAGAGCCCCAGCATTTT,CSARGEPQHF
NA,TRBV7-2,TRBJ2-6,TRBD1,TGTGCCAGCAGTTCCGGGACAGGGCGCTCTGGGGCCAACGTCCTGACTTTC,CASSSGTGRSGANVLTF
NA,TRBV28,TRBJ2-7,TRBD2,TGTGCCAGCAGTTTGTGGACTAGCGGGACCCACGAGCAGTACTTC,CASSLWTSGTHEQYF
NA,TRBV4-1,TRBJ2-1,TRBD2,TGCGCCAGCAGCCCTGGACGGGGGGGCCCCAATGAGCAGTTCTTC,CASSPGRGGPNEQFF
NA,TRBV19,TRBJ1-6,NA,TGTGCCAGCCGGACAGACTATAATTCACCCCTCCACTTT,CASRTDYNSPLHF